What follows is one T cell receptor beta chain and its context. Repertoires were generated with immunoSEQ multiplex PCR, while TCRdb's copy carries only in-frame clones and drops some. Of 100,000 or so clones detected, 81% appear once; the ten largest clones hold about 10%. This sample was taken from a study of blood T cell repertoires in COVID-19. The source material was peripheral blood. This sequence originates from a human donor in a cohort sampled during active COVID-19.

CDR3 sequence (DNA): TGTGCCAGCAGCGCGAGGGTGGGGGCCAAGGGGACCCAGTACTTC. It encodes CASSARVGAKGTQYF. The V gene is TRBV2, the J gene TRBJ2-5; the D gene is possibly TRBD1 (6 bases). Trimming removed 6 bases from V and 7 bases from J, with 21 bases in between. This CDR3 is 15 amino acids long. From germline, CDR1 is SNHLY and CDR2 FYNNEI. Full variable domain (remainder filled in from reference TRBV2 and TRBJ2-5): EPEVTQTPSHQVTQMGQEVILRCVPISNHLYFYWYRQILGQKVEFLVSFYNNEISEKSEIFDDQFSVERPDGSNFTLKIRSTKLEDSAMYFCASSARVGAKGTQYFGPGTRLLVL.